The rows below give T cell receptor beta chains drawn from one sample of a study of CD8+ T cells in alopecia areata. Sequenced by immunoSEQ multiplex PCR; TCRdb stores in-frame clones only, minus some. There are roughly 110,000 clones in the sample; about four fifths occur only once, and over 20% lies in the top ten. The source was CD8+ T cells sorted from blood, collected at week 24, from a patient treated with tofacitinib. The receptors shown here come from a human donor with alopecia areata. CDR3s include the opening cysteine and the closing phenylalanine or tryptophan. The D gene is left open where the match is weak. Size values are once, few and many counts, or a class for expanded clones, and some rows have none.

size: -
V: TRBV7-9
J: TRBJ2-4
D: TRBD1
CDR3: CASSGRDRNIQYF
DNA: TGTGCCAGCAGCGGACGGGACAGAAACATTCAGTACTTC

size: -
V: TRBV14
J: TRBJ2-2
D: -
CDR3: CASSPWLGELFF
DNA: TGTGCCAGCAGCCCTTGGCTCGGGGAGCTGTTTTTT

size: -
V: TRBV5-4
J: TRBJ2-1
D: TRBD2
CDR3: CASSTLAGDYNEQFF
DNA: TGTGCCAGCAGCACTTTAGCGGGCGATTACAATGAGCAGTTCTTC

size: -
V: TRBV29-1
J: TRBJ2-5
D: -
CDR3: CSALQPLQETQYF
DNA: TGCAGCGCCCTACAGCCACTCCAAGAGACCCAGTACTTC

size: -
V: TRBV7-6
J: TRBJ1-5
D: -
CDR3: CASSQSDLYSNQPQHF
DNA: TGTGCCAGCAGCCAATCTGACCTATATAGCAATCAGCCCCAGCATTTT

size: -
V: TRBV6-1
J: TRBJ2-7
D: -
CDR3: CASSEEEGVITYEQYF
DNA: TGTGCCAGCAGTGAAGAGGAGGGGGTAATAACCTACGAGCAGTACTTC

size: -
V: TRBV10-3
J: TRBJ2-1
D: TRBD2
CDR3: CATRTSGGDNEQFF
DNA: TGTGCCACACGGACTAGCGGGGGGGACAATGAGCAGTTCTTC

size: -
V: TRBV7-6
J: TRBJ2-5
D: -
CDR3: CASSLTRSKQETQYF
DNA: TGTGCCAGCAGCTTAACTAGGTCGAAGCAAGAGACCCAGTACTTC

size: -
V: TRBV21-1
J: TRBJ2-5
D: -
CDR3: CASSKRGRGGQETQYF
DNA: TGTGCCAGCAGCAAAAGGGGACGAGGGGGGCAAGAGACCCAGTACTTC

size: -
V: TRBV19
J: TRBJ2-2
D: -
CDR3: CASSIGRGTGELFF
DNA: TGTGCCAGTAGTATAGGGCGGGGAACCGGGGAGCTGTTTTTT

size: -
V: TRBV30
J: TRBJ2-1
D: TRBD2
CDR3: CAWSSGTSGYNEQFF
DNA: TGTGCCTGGAGTTCCGGGACTAGCGGTTACAATGAGCAGTTCTTC

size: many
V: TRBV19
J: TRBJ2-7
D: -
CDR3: CASSIGSNEQYF
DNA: TGTGCCAGTAGTATCGGGAGTAACGAGCAGTACTTC

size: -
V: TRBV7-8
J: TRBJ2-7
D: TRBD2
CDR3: CASSSTSGGYEQYF
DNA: TGTGCCAGCAGCTCGACTAGCGGGGGGTACGAGCAGTACTTC

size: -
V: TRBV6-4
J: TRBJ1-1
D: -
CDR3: CASSYIENTEAFF
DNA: TGTGCCAGCAGTTATATCGAGAACACTGAAGCTTTCTTT

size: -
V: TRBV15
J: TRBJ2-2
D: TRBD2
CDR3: CATSRAPGTSGNMNTGELFF
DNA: TGTGCCACCAGCCGGGCCCCCGGGACTAGCGGGAACATGAACACCGGGGAGCTGTTTTTT

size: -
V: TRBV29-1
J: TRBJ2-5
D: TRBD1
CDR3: CSVVRTGNLETQYF
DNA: TGCAGCGTTGTTAGGACAGGGAATTTAGAGACCCAGTACTTC

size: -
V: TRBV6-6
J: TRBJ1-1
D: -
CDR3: CASSNRDLNTEAFF
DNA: TGTGCCAGCAGTAACAGAGACCTGAACACTGAAGCTTTCTTT

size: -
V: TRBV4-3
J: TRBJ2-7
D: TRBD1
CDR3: CASSQSLLTGSSYEQYF
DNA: TGCGCCAGCAGCCAGTCACTTCTGACAGGGAGCTCCTACGAGCAGTACTTC

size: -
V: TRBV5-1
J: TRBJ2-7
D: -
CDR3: CASSGTGGEYEQYF
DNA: TGCGCCAGCAGCGGCACAGGGGGGGAATACGAGCAGTACTTC

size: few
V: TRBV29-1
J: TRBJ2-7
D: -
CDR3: CSVEDSQARGYF
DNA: TGCAGCGTTGAAGATAGTCAGGCAAGAGGGTACTTC

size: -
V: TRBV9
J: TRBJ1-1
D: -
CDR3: CASSALDGTAFF
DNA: TGTGCCAGCAGCGCACTCGACGGTACAGCTTTCTTT

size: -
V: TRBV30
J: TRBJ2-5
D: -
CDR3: CAWSGTGLQETQYF
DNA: TGTGCCTGGAGTGGTACAGGGCTCCAAGAGACCCAGTACTTC

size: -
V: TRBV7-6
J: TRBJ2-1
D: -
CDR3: CASSLGPYNEQFF
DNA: TGTGCCAGCAGCTTGGGACCGTACAATGAGCAGTTCTTC

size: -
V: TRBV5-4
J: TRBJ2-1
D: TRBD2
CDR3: CASSQAGAGRSEQFF
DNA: TGTGCCAGCAGCCAAGCGGGGGCGGGCCGTAGTGAGCAGTTCTTC

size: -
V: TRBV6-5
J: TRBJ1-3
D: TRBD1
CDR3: CASSYSFPGQANTIYF
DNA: TGTGCCAGCAGTTACTCGTTTCCGGGACAGGCAAACACCATATATTTT

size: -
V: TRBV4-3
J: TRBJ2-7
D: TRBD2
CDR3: CASSQVPSGSLYEQYF
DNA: TGCGCCAGCAGCCAGGTTCCTAGCGGGTCACTCTACGAGCAGTACTTC

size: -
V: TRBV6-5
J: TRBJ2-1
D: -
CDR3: CASSSEDQENNEQFF
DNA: TGTGCCAGCAGTTCAGAGGACCAAGAAAACAATGAGCAGTTCTTC

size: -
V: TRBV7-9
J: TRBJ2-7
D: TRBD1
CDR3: CASSHDRGLTYEQYF
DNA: TGTGCCAGCAGCCACGACAGGGGGCTAACCTACGAGCAGTACTTC

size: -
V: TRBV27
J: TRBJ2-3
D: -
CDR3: CASSLFGGSLTDTQYF
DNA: TGTGCCAGCAGTTTATTTGGGGGAAGCCTTACAGATACGCAGTATTTT

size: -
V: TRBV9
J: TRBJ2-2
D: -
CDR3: CASSNPGRLANTGELFF
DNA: TGTGCCAGCAGCAACCCTGGACGTTTGGCGAACACCGGGGAGCTGTTTTTT

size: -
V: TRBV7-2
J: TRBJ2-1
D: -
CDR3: CASSPGYYNEQFF
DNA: TGTGCCAGCAGCCCTGGATACTACAATGAGCAGTTCTTC

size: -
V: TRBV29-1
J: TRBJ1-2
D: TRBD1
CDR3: CSVRTGENGYTF
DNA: TGCAGCGTGAGGACAGGGGAGAATGGCTACACCTTC

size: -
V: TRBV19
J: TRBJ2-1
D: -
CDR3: CASTLSRGIGDEQFF
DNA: TGTGCCAGTACCCTCTCTCGGGGGATCGGGGATGAGCAGTTCTTC

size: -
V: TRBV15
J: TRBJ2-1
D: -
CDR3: CATSPGQDEQFF
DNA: TGTGCCACCAGTCCCGGCCAGGATGAGCAGTTCTTC

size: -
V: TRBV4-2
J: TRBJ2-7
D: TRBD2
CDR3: CASSQEASGGFSYEQYF
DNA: TGTGCCAGCAGCCAAGAGGCTAGCGGGGGATTCTCCTACGAGCAGTACTTC

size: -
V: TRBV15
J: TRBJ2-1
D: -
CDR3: CATSREALFLETQFF
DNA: TGTGCCACCAGCAGAGAGGCCCTCTTCCTAGAGACTCAGTTCTTC

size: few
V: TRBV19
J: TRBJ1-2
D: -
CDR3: CASTPDRIYGYTF
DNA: TGTGCCAGTACTCCCGACAGAATCTATGGCTACACCTTC

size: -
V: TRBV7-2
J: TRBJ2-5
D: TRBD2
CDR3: CASSPNPGLEGETQYF
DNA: TGTGCCAGCAGCCCGAATCCGGGACTAGAGGGAGAGACCCAGTACTTC

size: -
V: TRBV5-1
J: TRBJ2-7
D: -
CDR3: CASSRTSSSYEQYF
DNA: TGCGCCAGCAGCCGGACATCGAGCTCCTACGAGCAGTACTTC

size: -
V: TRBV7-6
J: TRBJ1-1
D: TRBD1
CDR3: CASSLEPGGNTEAFF
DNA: TGTGCCAGCAGCTTAGAGCCAGGGGGGAACACTGAAGCTTTCTTT

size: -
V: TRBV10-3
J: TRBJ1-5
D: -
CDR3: CAISESYRGAQSQPQHF
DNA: TGTGCCATCAGTGAGTCCTACCGGGGGGCGCAGAGTCAGCCCCAGCATTTT

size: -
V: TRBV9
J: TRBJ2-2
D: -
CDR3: CASSGPGSPGELFF
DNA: TGTGCCAGCAGTGGCCCGGGAAGCCCCGGGGAGCTGTTTTTT

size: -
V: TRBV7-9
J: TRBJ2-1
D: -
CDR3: CASSFLASNEQFF
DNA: TGTGCCAGCAGCTTTCTAGCGTCCAATGAGCAGTTCTTC

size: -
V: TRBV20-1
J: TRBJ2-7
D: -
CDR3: CSATPAYEQYF
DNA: TGCAGTGCTACCCCCGCCTACGAGCAGTACTTC

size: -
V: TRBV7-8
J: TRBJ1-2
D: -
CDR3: CASSSTETKNYGYTF
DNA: TGTGCCAGCAGCTCCACCGAGACAAAGAACTATGGCTACACCTTC

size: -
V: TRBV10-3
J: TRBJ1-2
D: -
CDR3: CANSPQAQETNYGYTF
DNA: TGTGCCAACTCCCCACAAGCTCAGGAGACTAACTATGGCTACACCTTC

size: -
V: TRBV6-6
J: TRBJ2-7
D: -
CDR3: CASSWRLADYEQYF
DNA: TGTGCCAGCAGTTGGAGGCTAGCCGACTACGAGCAGTACTTC

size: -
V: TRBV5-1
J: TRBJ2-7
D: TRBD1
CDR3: CASSSGQGVHEQYF
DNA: TGCGCCAGCAGCTCCGGACAGGGGGTCCACGAGCAGTACTTC

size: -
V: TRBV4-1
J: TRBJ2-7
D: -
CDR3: CASSQEGYEQYF
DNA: TGCGCCAGCAGCCAAGAGGGGTACGAGCAGTACTTC

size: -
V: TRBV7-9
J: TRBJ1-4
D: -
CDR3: CASSPEDPPLRSFF
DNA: TGTGCCAGCAGCCCTGAGGACCCACCGCTCCGATCGTTTTTT

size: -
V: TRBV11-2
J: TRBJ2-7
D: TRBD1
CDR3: CASSFWTGDYEQYF
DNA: TGTGCCAGCAGCTTCTGGACAGGCGACTACGAGCAGTACTTC

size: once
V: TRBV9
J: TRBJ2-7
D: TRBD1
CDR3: CASSPRTGEGYEQYF
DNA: TGTGCCAGCAGCCCTAGGACAGGGGAGGGCTACGAGCAGTACTTC

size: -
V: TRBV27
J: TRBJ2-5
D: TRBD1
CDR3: CASSPQGAGAGETQYF
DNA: TGTGCCAGCAGTCCACAGGGGGCAGGGGCAGGGGAGACCCAGTACTTC

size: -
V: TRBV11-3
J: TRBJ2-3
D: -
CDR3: CASSYGPRGLTDTQYF
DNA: TGTGCCAGCAGCTATGGGCCCCGAGGGCTCACAGATACGCAGTATTTT

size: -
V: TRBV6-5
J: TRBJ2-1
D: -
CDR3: CASSGPESSYNEQFF
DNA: TGTGCCAGCAGTGGACCGGAAAGCTCCTACAATGAGCAGTTCTTC

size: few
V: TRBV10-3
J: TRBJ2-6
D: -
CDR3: CAISELDPTPGANVLTF
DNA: TGTGCCATCAGTGAGCTGGACCCGACCCCTGGGGCCAACGTCCTGACTTTC

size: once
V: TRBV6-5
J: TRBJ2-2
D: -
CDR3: CASSWRDGGELFF
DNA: TGTGCCAGCAGTTGGAGAGATGGCGGGGAGCTGTTTTTT

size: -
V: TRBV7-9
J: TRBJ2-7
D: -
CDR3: CASTEQGRAYEQYF
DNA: TGTGCCAGCACCGAACAGGGGAGGGCGTACGAGCAGTACTTC

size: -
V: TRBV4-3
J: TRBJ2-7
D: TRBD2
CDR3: CASSQDPSSGGVREQYF
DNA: TGCGCCAGCAGCCAAGACCCCTCGAGCGGGGGGGTCCGCGAGCAGTACTTC

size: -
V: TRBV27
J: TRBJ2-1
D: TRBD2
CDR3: CASSLGRNEQFF
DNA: TGTGCCAGCAGTCTCGGGAGGAATGAGCAGTTCTTC